This T cell receptor beta chain was recovered during a study of pediatric ulcerative colitis. Profiling relied on immunoSEQ multiplex PCR, and the TCRdb table lists in-frame clones only, not all of them. The sample consists of tens of thousands of clones, 65% to 80% of them appearing once. During colonoscopy, one to two rectal pinch biopsies were collected. The diagnostic colonoscopy in ulcerative colitis patients preceded any immunosuppressive treatment. The CDR3 is made up of 12 amino acids. Looked up from germline, CDR1 is SGHAT and CDR2 is FQNNGV. The V end lost 6 bases, the J end lost 8 bases, and 13 bases lay between the germline ends. As regards this clone: Antigen unknown.

Overall study findings and caveats: Rectal repertoires separated controls, mild-moderate and acute severe colitis. Rectal pinch biopsies may have included blood-derived T cells, especially in patients with overt colitis. Repertoires came from total lymphocyte DNA, not specific subsets.

The rearrangement joins TRBV11-2 to TRBJ1-2, with D possibly being TRBD1 (6 bases). The clonotype comes from a boy between 10 and 17 years old with severe ulcerative colitis. The sample taken for sequencing was gut tissue. The CDR3 region is CASSQNRAGYTF. CDR3 nucleotide sequence: TGTGCCAGCAGTCAAAACAGGGCGGGCTACACCTTC. The variable domain in full, with the rest retrieved from reference TRBV11-2 and TRBJ1-2, is EAGVAQSPRYKIIEKRQSVAFWCNPISGHATLYWYQQILGQGPKLLIQFQNNGVVDDSQLPKDRFSAERLKGVDSTLKIQPAKLEDSAVYLCASSQNRAGYTFGSGTRLTVV.